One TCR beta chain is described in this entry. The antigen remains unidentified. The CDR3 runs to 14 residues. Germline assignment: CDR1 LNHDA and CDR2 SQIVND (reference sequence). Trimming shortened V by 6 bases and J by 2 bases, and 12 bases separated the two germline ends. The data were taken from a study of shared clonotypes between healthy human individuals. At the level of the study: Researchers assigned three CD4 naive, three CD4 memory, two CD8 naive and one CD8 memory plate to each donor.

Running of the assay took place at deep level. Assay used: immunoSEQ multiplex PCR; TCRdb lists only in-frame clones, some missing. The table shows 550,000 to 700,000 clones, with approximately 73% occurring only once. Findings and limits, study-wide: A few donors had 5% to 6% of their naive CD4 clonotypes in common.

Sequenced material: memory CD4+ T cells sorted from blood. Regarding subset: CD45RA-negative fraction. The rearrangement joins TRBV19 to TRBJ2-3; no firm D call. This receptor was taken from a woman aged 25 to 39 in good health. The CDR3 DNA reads TGTGCCAGTAGCCTACCGCACGTCACAGATACGCAGTATTTT. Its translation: CASSLPHVTDTQYF. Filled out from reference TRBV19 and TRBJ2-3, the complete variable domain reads DGGITQSPKYLFRKEGQNVTLSCEQNLNHDAMYWYRQDPGQGLRLIYYSQIVNDFQKGDIAEGYSVSREKKESFPLTVTSAQKNPTAFYLCASSLPHVTDTQYFGPGTRLTVL.